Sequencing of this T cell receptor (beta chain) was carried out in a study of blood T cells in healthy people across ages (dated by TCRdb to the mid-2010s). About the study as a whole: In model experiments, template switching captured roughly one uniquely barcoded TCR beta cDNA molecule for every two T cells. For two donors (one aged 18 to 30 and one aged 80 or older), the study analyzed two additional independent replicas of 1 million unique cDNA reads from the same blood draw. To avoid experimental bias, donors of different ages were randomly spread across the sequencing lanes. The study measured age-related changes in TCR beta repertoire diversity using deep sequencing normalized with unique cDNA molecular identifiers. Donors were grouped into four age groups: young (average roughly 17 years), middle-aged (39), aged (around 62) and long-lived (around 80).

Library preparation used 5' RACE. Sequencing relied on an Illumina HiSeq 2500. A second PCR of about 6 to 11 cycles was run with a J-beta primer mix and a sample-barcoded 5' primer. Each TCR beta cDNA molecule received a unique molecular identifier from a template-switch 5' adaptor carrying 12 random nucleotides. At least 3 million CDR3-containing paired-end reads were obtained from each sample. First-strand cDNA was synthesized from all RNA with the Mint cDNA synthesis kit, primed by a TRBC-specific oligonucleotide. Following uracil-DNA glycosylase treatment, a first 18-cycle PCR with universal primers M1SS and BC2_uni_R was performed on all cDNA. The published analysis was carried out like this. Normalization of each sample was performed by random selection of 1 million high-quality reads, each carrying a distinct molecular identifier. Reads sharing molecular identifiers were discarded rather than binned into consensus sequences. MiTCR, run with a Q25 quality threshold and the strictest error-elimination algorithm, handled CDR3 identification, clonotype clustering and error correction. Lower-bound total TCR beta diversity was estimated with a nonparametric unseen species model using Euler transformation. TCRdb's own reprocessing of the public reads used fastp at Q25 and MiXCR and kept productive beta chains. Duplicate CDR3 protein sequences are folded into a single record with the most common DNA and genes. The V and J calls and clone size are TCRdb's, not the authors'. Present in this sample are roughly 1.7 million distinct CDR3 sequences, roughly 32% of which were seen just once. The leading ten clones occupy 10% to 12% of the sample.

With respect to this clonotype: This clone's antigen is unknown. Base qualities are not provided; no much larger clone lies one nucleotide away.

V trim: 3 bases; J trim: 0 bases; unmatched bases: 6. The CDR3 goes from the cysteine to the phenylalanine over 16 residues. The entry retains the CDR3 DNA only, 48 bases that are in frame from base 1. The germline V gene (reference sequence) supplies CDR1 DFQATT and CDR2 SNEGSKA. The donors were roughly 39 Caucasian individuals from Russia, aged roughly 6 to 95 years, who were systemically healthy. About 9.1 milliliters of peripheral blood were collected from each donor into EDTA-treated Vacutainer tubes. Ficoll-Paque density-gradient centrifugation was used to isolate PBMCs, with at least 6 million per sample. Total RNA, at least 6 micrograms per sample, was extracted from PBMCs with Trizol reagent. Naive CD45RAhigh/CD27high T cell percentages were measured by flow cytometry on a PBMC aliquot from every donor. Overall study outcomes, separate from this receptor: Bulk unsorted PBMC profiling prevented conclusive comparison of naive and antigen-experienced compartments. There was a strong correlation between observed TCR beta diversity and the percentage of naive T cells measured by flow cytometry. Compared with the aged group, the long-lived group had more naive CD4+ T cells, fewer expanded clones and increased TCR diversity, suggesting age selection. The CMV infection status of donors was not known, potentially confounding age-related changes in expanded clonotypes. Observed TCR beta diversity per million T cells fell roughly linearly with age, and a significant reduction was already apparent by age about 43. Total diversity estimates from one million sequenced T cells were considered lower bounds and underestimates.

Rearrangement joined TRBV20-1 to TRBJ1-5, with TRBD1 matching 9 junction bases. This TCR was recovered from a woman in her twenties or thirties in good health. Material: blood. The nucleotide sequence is TGCAGTGCTAGGGACAGGGGAACGGTTAGCAATCAGCCCCAGCATTTT. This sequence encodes CSARDRGTVSNQPQHF.